This is a list of T cell receptor beta chains from one sample in a study of blood T cell repertoires in COVID-19. Here immunoSEQ multiplex PCR was the method, and the copy in TCRdb shows in-frame clones only, minus some. The sample includes about 110,000 clones, over 75% of them seen just once. Sequences were obtained from peripheral blood. Receptors were obtained from a human donor in a cohort sampled during active COVID-19. The CDR3 runs from the conserved cysteine through the conserved F or W. D genes are given only for firm matches.

d_gene: -; j_gene: TRBJ1-4; v_gene: TRBV29-1; CDR3aa: CSVPEAVGEKLFF; CDR3nt: TGCAGCGTCCCGGAGGCAGTCGGCGAAAAACTGTTTTTT
d_gene: -; j_gene: TRBJ2-2; v_gene: TRBV7-9; CDR3aa: CASSSTQDYSNTGELFF; CDR3nt: TGTGCCAGCAGCTCAACGCAGGACTATTCGAACACCGGGGAGCTGTTTTTT
d_gene: -; j_gene: TRBJ2-3; v_gene: TRBV19; CDR3aa: CASSYRGGTDTQYF; CDR3nt: TGTGCCAGTAGTTACAGGGGGGGGACAGATACGCAGTATTTT
d_gene: -; j_gene: TRBJ1-4; v_gene: TRBV2; CDR3aa: CASSRTSTNEKLFF; CDR3nt: TGTGCCAGCAGTCGGACATCAACTAATGAAAAACTGTTTTTT
d_gene: -; j_gene: TRBJ2-1; v_gene: TRBV9; CDR3aa: CASSEHPGTSGYNEQFF; CDR3nt: TGTGCCAGCAGCGAGCACCCCGGGACTTCTGGGTACAATGAGCAGTTCTTC
d_gene: TRBD1; j_gene: TRBJ2-1; v_gene: TRBV5-1; CDR3aa: CASSLGMGQGLSEQFF; CDR3nt: TGCGCCAGCAGCTTGGGGATGGGACAGGGGTTATCTGAGCAGTTCTTC
d_gene: -; j_gene: TRBJ2-3; v_gene: TRBV27; CDR3aa: CASSAQDLPDTQYF; CDR3nt: TGTGCCAGCAGTGCCCAGGATCTTCCAGATACGCAGTATTTT
d_gene: TRBD1; j_gene: TRBJ2-3; v_gene: TRBV28; CDR3aa: CASSSLGTGPSDTQYF; CDR3nt: TGTGCCAGCAGTTCCCTCGGGACAGGGCCGTCAGATACGCAGTATTTT
d_gene: -; j_gene: TRBJ1-2; v_gene: TRBV5-4; CDR3aa: CASSLERGAGTYGYTF; CDR3nt: TGTGCCAGCAGCTTGGAACGGGGGGCAGGGACCTATGGCTACACCTTC
d_gene: TRBD1; j_gene: TRBJ2-7; v_gene: TRBV7-9; CDR3aa: CASSAQTGAYEQYF; CDR3nt: TGTGCCAGCAGCGCCCAAACAGGGGCCTACGAGCAGTACTTC
d_gene: TRBD1; j_gene: TRBJ2-5; v_gene: TRBV6-5; CDR3aa: CASGTGGTQYF; CDR3nt: TGTGCCAGCGGAACAGGGGGGACCCAGTACTTC
d_gene: TRBD1; j_gene: TRBJ1-4; v_gene: TRBV3-1/TRBV3-2; CDR3aa: CASSRGTGVEKLFF; CDR3nt: TGTGCCAGCAGCCGCGGGACAGGCGTTGAAAAACTGTTTTTT